This T cell receptor beta chain originates from a study of T-cell reconstitution after alpha-beta-depleted transplantation in children. CDR1 is KGHSH and CDR2 is LQKENI in the germline V gene. The CDR3 covers 13 residues. With 6 bases clipped from V and 8 bases from J, the junction kept 9 bases outside the gene matches. Molecular barcoding with unique molecular identifiers was used for the TCRbeta library. TCRdb passed the PCR reads through MiXCR, listing each CDR3 protein once. The table has around 680,000 distinct CDR3 sequences, roughly 15% seen once. This clonotype was seen more than once but under ten times.

The source of this sequence is a human donor who donated a stem cell graft to a child with acute myeloid leukemia. The sample in question was PBMCs from the stem cell graft donor, obtained from the stem cell graft. The chain couples TRBV18 to TRBJ1-1; TRBD1 agrees at 7 bases. The CDR3 DNA reads TGTGCCAGCTCTCCCGGGACAGAGGTCGAAGCTTTCTTT. It codes for CASSPGTEVEAFF.